This T cell receptor (beta chain) is from a study of blood T cell repertoires in COVID-19. Some clones are missing from TCRdb's copy, which holds only in-frame ones; the method was immunoSEQ multiplex PCR. The data hold under 200,000 clones, with 86% observed a single time. This CDR3 comprises 16 residues. Sequencing was performed on peripheral blood. The gene calls are TRBV12-2 and TRBJ2-5; the DNA was not compared with TRBD1, the D call given in the table. TRBV12-2 is a pseudogene segment. The source of this sequence is a man between 65 and 80 years old with acute or convalescent COVID-19. CDR3 DNA: TGTGCAAGTCGCCTACGCCGGGACAAACGAGGGGAGACCCAGTACTTC. Translating gives CASRLRRDKRGETQYF.